This TCR beta chain was obtained from a study of blood T cell repertoires in COVID-19. Looking at the study overall: The study drew acute and convalescent COVID-19 samples from the United States, Italy and Spain. T cells, B-cell-depleted T cells, or PBMCs supplied cDNA or gDNA.

In its sample, this clone was seen once. Germline CDR1 SEHNR, CDR2 FQNEAQ (reference sequence). Trimming cost V 1 base and J 3 bases, with 15 bases left between them. The CDR3 runs to 16 residues. Profiling relied on immunoSEQ multiplex PCR, and the TCRdb table lists in-frame clones only, not all of them. The sample has under 200,000 clones; roughly four fifths are singletons. Sample: peripheral blood. The chain links TRBV7-9 to TRBJ1-1; possible D gene TRBD1, 6 bases. The receptor's source is a woman of 80 years or more with COVID-19, enrolled during active disease. CDR3: CASSLGGGVDDTEAFF. Written as DNA, the CDR3 is TGTGCCAGCAGCTTAGGAGGGGGGGTTGACGACACTGAAGCTTTCTTT.